The rows below give T cell receptor beta chains drawn from one sample of a study of graft-versus-host responses after intestinal transplantation. This table comes from immunoSEQ multiplex PCR, and its TCRdb copy is limited to in-frame clones, with some not included. Here the sample spans about 30,000 clones, roughly 87% being singletons. Specimen: PBMCs, collected around 460 days after intestinal transplantation. These receptors were taken from a human patient who received an intestinal transplant, so some T cells may come from the graft donor. Both conserved end residues are part of each CDR3. Fields, in order: J gene, D gene, V gene, clone size, CDR3 protein, CDR3 DNA. The D gene is left open where the match is weak. Some rows have no size entry. The others give once, few or many, or a class for an expanded clone.

J: TRBJ1-2; D: -; V: TRBV5-1; size: -; CDR3: CASSLRTDYGYTF; DNA: TGCGCCAGCAGCTTGAGGACGGACTATGGCTACACCTTC
J: TRBJ1-2; D: -; V: TRBV10-3; size: -; CDR3: CAISESKGGGYTF; DNA: TGTGCCATCAGTGAGTCGAAGGGGGGTGGCTACACCTTC
J: TRBJ1-4; D: -; V: TRBV19; size: -; CDR3: CASSIRRGYEKLFF; DNA: TGTGCCAGTAGTATTCGCAGGGGTTATGAAAAACTGTTTTTT
J: TRBJ2-7; D: -; V: TRBV18; size: -; CDR3: CASSLIGTPYEQYF; DNA: TGTGCCAGCTCACTAATCGGGACCCCCTACGAGCAGTACTTC
J: TRBJ2-4; D: TRBD2; V: TRBV2; size: -; CDR3: CASSLGLAGRDIQYF; DNA: TGTGCCAGCAGCCTGGGACTAGCGGGAAGAGACATTCAGTACTTC
J: TRBJ1-4; D: -; V: TRBV7-9; size: -; CDR3: CASSLQVGVDEKLFF; DNA: TGTGCCAGCAGCTTGCAGGTTGGGGTAGATGAAAAACTGTTTTTT
J: TRBJ2-1; D: -; V: TRBV6-6; size: -; CDR3: CASSWGSSYNEQFF; DNA: TGTGCCAGCAGTTGGGGGAGCTCCTACAATGAGCAGTTCTTC
J: TRBJ2-1; D: -; V: TRBV12-2; size: -; CDR3: CASRLALTGGNEQFF; DNA: TGTGCAAGTCGCTTAGCGCTGACAGGGGGCAATGAGCAGTTCTTC
J: TRBJ2-2; D: TRBD1; V: TRBV11-2; size: -; CDR3: CASSSGQGNGELFF; DNA: TGTGCCAGCAGCTCAGGACAGGGAAACGGGGAGCTGTTTTTT
J: TRBJ1-2; D: TRBD1; V: TRBV29-1; size: -; CDR3: CSVERTGVYGYTF; DNA: TGCAGCGTTGAAAGGACAGGGGTCTATGGCTACACCTTC
J: TRBJ1-5; D: -; V: TRBV9; size: -; CDR3: CASSVEGGNQPQHF; DNA: TGTGCCAGCAGCGTAGAAGGGGGCAATCAGCCCCAGCATTTT
J: TRBJ2-5; D: TRBD1; V: TRBV2; size: -; CDR3: CASSLGQGFQETQYF; DNA: TGTGCCAGCAGTCTGGGACAGGGTTTTCAAGAGACCCAGTACTTC
J: TRBJ2-7; D: TRBD2; V: TRBV2; size: few; CDR3: CASSELAGDSYEQYF; DNA: TGTGCCAGCAGTGAACTAGCGGGAGATTCCTACGAGCAGTACTTC
J: TRBJ2-3; D: TRBD1; V: TRBV7-9; size: -; CDR3: CASPYGQGTSTDTQYF; DNA: TGTGCCAGCCCCTACGGACAGGGGACTAGCACAGATACGCAGTATTTT
J: TRBJ2-1; D: -; V: TRBV9; size: -; CDR3: CASSVGPIENNEQFF; DNA: TGTGCCAGCAGCGTAGGGCCTATCGAAAACAATGAGCAGTTCTTC
J: TRBJ1-2; D: -; V: TRBV5-4; size: -; CDR3: CASSLVGGYGYTF; DNA: TGTGCCAGCAGCTTGGTAGGGGGCTATGGCTACACCTTC
J: TRBJ2-3; D: TRBD2; V: TRBV29-1; size: few; CDR3: CSVALREIGIDTQYF; DNA: TGCAGCGTCGCCCTGCGGGAGATTGGTATAGATACGCAGTATTTT
J: TRBJ1-6; D: -; V: TRBV7-9; size: -; CDR3: CASRAGTLNSPLHF; DNA: TGTGCCAGCAGGGCAGGGACACTCAATTCACCCCTCCACTTT
J: TRBJ1-5; D: TRBD1; V: TRBV6-6; size: -; CDR3: CASSPTGGRVPQHF; DNA: TGTGCCAGCAGTCCTACAGGGGGCAGGGTGCCCCAGCATTTT
J: TRBJ1-1; D: -; V: TRBV6-6; size: -; CDR3: CASSYGLVDTEAFF; DNA: TGTGCCAGCAGTTACGGGCTTGTTGACACTGAAGCTTTCTTT
J: TRBJ2-7; D: -; V: TRBV28; size: -; CDR3: CASSSDYEQYF; DNA: TGTGCCAGCTCTTCTGACTACGAGCAGTACTTC
J: TRBJ2-7; D: -; V: TRBV28; size: -; CDR3: CASSLEGYEQYF; DNA: TGTGCCAGCAGTTTGGAGGGCTACGAGCAGTACTTC
J: TRBJ1-1; D: -; V: TRBV28; size: -; CDR3: CASRHSGTITEAFF; DNA: TGTGCCAGCAGACACTCCGGGACGATCACTGAAGCTTTCTTT
J: TRBJ2-7; D: -; V: TRBV6-1; size: -; CDR3: CASTGRSYEQYF; DNA: TGTGCCAGCACGGGACGGTCCTACGAGCAGTACTTC
J: TRBJ1-1; D: -; V: TRBV16; size: -; CDR3: CASSQSRTEAFF; DNA: TGTGCCAGCAGCCAATCCAGGACTGAAGCTTTCTTT
J: TRBJ2-1; D: -; V: TRBV11-3; size: -; CDR3: CASSLSGSLWGLNEQFF; DNA: TGTGCCAGCAGCTTATCAGGCAGCCTGTGGGGCCTCAATGAGCAGTTCTTC
J: TRBJ2-3; D: TRBD2; V: TRBV27; size: -; CDR3: CASSSLAGMPDTQYF; DNA: TGTGCCAGCAGTTCACTAGCGGGAATGCCAGATACGCAGTATTTT
J: TRBJ1-3; D: -; V: TRBV5-1; size: few; CDR3: CASSLAGAFSGNTIYF; DNA: TGCGCCAGCAGCTTAGCAGGGGCCTTCTCTGGAAACACCATATATTTT
J: TRBJ1-2; D: TRBD1; V: TRBV19; size: -; CDR3: CASSPHGQGNYGYTF; DNA: TGTGCCAGTAGTCCGCACGGACAGGGAAACTATGGCTACACCTTC
J: TRBJ2-1; D: -; V: TRBV5-4; size: -; CDR3: CASSSGSYSYNEQFF; DNA: TGTGCCAGCAGCTCCGGGAGCTACTCCTACAATGAGCAGTTCTTC
J: TRBJ2-1; D: -; V: TRBV4-1; size: -; CDR3: CASSHSGRSSYNEQFF; DNA: TGCGCCAGCAGCCATTCCGGACGGAGCTCCTACAATGAGCAGTTCTTC
J: TRBJ2-2; D: -; V: TRBV5-1; size: -; CDR3: CASSLQPSTGELFF; DNA: TGCGCCAGCAGCTTGCAACCGTCGACCGGGGAGCTGTTTTTT
J: TRBJ2-3; D: -; V: TRBV7-9; size: once; CDR3: CASSLEYITDTQYF; DNA: TGTGCCAGCAGCTTAGAATACATCACAGATACGCAGTATTTT
J: TRBJ2-5; D: TRBD2; V: TRBV28; size: -; CDR3: CASSSHPSGKNQETQYF; DNA: TGTGCCAGCAGTTCCCACCCTAGCGGGAAAAACCAAGAGACCCAGTACTTC
J: TRBJ2-1; D: -; V: TRBV7-9; size: -; CDR3: CASSPSRKDSSYNEQFF; DNA: TGTGCCAGCAGCCCCTCCCGGAAGGACAGCTCCTACAATGAGCAGTTCTTC
J: TRBJ1-5; D: -; V: TRBV2; size: -; CDR3: CASTGIDRSQPQHF; DNA: TGTGCCAGCACCGGAATCGACAGGTCGCAGCCCCAGCATTTT
J: TRBJ2-7; D: TRBD2; V: TRBV2; size: -; CDR3: CASSEILAGEQYF; DNA: TGTGCCAGCAGTGAAATACTAGCGGGCGAGCAGTACTTC
J: TRBJ2-7; D: -; V: TRBV4-1; size: -; CDR3: CASSLLWGAGAGPYEQYF; DNA: TGCGCCAGCAGCCTCCTTTGGGGGGCGGGAGCGGGACCCTACGAGCAGTACTTC
J: TRBJ1-1; D: -; V: TRBV6-1; size: -; CDR3: CASSEALRQYNTEAFF; DNA: TGTGCCAGCAGTGAAGCTTTACGACAGTACAACACTGAAGCTTTCTTT
J: TRBJ2-7; D: -; V: TRBV29-1; size: -; CDR3: CSVEDGSSYEQYF; DNA: TGCAGCGTTGAAGATGGCAGCTCCTACGAGCAGTACTTC
J: TRBJ2-5; D: -; V: TRBV18; size: once; CDR3: CASSPPGRGLQETQYF; DNA: TGTGCCAGCTCACCACCGGGGCGGGGGCTCCAAGAGACCCAGTACTTC
J: TRBJ2-3; D: -; V: TRBV27; size: -; CDR3: CASIISLGGTQYF; DNA: TGTGCCAGCATTATCTCCTTGGGAGGTACGCAGTATTTT
J: TRBJ1-4; D: TRBD1; V: TRBV7-6; size: -; CDR3: CASSWGQETNEKLFF; DNA: TGTGCCAGCAGCTGGGGACAGGAGACTAATGAAAAACTGTTTTTT
J: TRBJ1-4; D: -; V: TRBV6-1; size: -; CDR3: CASSEELQGWPTNEKLFF; DNA: TGTGCCAGCAGTGAAGAGTTACAGGGATGGCCAACTAATGAAAAACTGTTTTTT